Presented here are 19 T cell receptor delta chains from one specimen sequenced in a study of gamma-delta T cells after stem cell transplantation. TCRdb reapplied CATT to the RT-PCR reads. The data hold approximately 900 delta-chain clones, with 2.8% observed a single time. The sample taken for sequencing was gamma-delta T cells. The receptors were sampled from a human donor. It is not recorded whose cells these are; they may come from a transplant donor.

This clone has just a few counts. This sequence is one base from a far larger clone and is likely a read error. Other DNA sequences of this sample code for an identical CDR3. V usage is TRDV1 and J usage is TRDJ1; unclear D gene. The CDR3 consists of 17 residues. Per germline, CDR1 TSWWSYY and CDR2 QGS. The CDR3: CALGELSNAPYTDKLIF. CDR3 nucleotides: TGTGCTCTTGGGGAACTATCTAATGCCCCGTACACCGACAAACTCATCTTT.

A remark on this clone: This is likely an artifact of a read error, given a far larger clone one base away. This chain joins TRDV2 and TRDJ1; 9 bases are a match to TRDD3. In germline, CDR1 is GEAIGNYY, CDR2 EKD. The CDR3 covers 15 residues. The CDR3 reads CACDRLGDNTNKLIF. The CDR3 DNA follows: TGTGCCTGTGACAGACTGGGGGACAACACCAATAAACTCATCTTT.

To note about this clone: The likely explanation is a read error, given a far larger clone one base away. The J gene is TRDJ3, the V gene TRDV2, with D possibly TRDD3 on 6 matching bases. The CDR3 runs to 18 residues. The V gene lost 3 bases and the J gene lost 0 bases, with 14 bases spanning the gap. Per the germline V gene, CDR1 is GEAIGNYY and CDR2 is EKD. This chain's CDR3 is CACDAIGGVSWDTRQMFF. The CDR3 DNA follows: TGTGCCTGTGACGCCATTGGGGGCGTCTCCTGGGACACCCGACAGATGTTTTTC.

This clone is classed as large. The same CDR3 also results from other DNA sequences found in this sample. The V and J genes are TRDV1 and TRDJ1; TRDD3 agrees at 11 bases. This CDR3 comprises 17 residues. Germline values: CDR1 TSWWSYY, CDR2 QGS. Germline trimming cut 2 bases from V and 5 bases from J; bases unmatched to any gene: 10. DNA for the CDR3: TGTGCTCTTGGGGAAGCCCCGTGTACTGGGGGATATGATAAACTCATCTTT. Translating it yields CALGEAPCTGGYDKLIF.

About this clone itself: This is likely an artifact of a read error, given a far larger clone one base away. The J gene is TRDJ3, the V gene TRDV2, with TRDD3 identical over 10 bases. V gave up 3 bases and J gave up 5 bases; unmatched junction bases: 15. CDR1 is GEAIGNYY and CDR2 is EKD in the germline V gene. The CDR3 extends over 20 amino acids. This chain's CDR3 is CACDAVEGDTLERDTRQMFF. Written as DNA, the CDR3 is TGTGCCTGTGACGCCGTTGAGGGGGATACGCTTGAACGGGACACCCGACAGATGTTTTTC.

As concerns this clone: The protein recorded in TCRdb matches a much larger clone and deviates from this DNA's translation at residue 8, suggesting a read error; the protein here is obtained by translating the DNA. This chain connects TRDV2 to TRDJ1; TRDD3 is a possible D gene (6 bases). The CDR3 length is 17 residues. Germline CDR1 GEAIGNYY, CDR2 EKD. Between the trimmed V and J ends, which lost 1 base and 0 bases, there was a span of 17 bases. CDR3 sequence reads: CACDTLGMTSYTDKLIF. DNA for the CDR3: TGTGCCTGTGACACTCTGGGGATGACTTCTTACACCGATAAACTCATCTTT.

This clone was seen only a few times. The protein that TCRdb holds for this DNA derives from a much larger clone and differs from the translated DNA at residue 14, which likely indicates a read error; the protein shown here is translated from the DNA. The V and J genes are TRDV2 and TRDJ1; TRDD3 matches at 9 bases. The CDR3 runs 15 residues. Germline CDR1 and CDR2: GEAIGNYY and EKD. CDR3 region: CACDYTGGNTDKLTF. CDR3 nucleotide sequence: TGTGCCTGTGACTATACTGGGGGAAACACCGATAAACTCACCTTT.

A word on this clone: The translation of this DNA and the TCRdb protein of a much larger clone differ at residue 10, probably owing to a read error; the protein shown here is translated from the DNA. This sequence joins TRDV2 and TRDJ1; D might be TRDD3 (6 bases). Trimming took 1 base from V and 0 from J, leaving 17 bases between them. Looked up from germline, CDR1 is GEAIGNYY and CDR2 is EKD. This CDR3 has 17 residues. CDR3 sequence (DNA): TGTGCCTGTGACACTCTGGGGACGACTTATTACACCGATAAACTCATCTTT. It yields the protein CACDTLGTTYYTDKLIF.

With respect to this clone: A far larger clone is off by one base, so a read error is likely. Other nucleotide sequences in the sample specify the same CDR3. The chain combines TRDV2 with TRDJ1, with 8 bases fitting TRDD3. The CDR3 consists of 19 residues. CDR1 and CDR2 (germline): GEAIGNYY, EKD. The junction had 18 bases not matched to a gene; V was cut back by 3 bases and J by 1 base. The CDR3 sequence is CACDPLRPGGYGFTDKLIF. CDR3 nucleotide sequence: TGTGCCTGTGACCCCCTTCGTCCCGGGGGATATGGGTTCACCGATAAACTCATCTTT.

As regards this clone: A far more abundant clone sits one base away, making this likely a read error. Other DNA variants within this sample encode the same CDR3. V usage is TRDV2 and J usage is TRDJ1; 7 bases match TRDD3. The V gene's germline CDR1 is GEAIGNYY and CDR2 EKD. The V segment lost 0 bases and the J segment 0 bases; nucleotides outside the gene matches: 12. This CDR3 has 18 residues. The CDR3 protein is CACDTLLGDRDYTDKLIF. DNA of the CDR3: TGTGCCTGTGACACCCTATTGGGGGACCGAGATTACACCGATAAACTCATCTTT.

Of note for this clone: The amino acid sequence in TCRdb belongs to a much larger clone and departs from this DNA's translation at residue 6, likely a sequencing read error; the sequence shown is translated from the DNA. The DNA for the CDR3 is TGTGCCTGTGACCCTATTTCCGACGGGGGGGACACCGATAAACTCATCTTT. Translated: CACDPISDGGDTDKLIF. The chain joins TRDV2 to TRDJ1; tentative D call: TRDD3 (5 bases). Deletions cut 3 bases from V and 0 bases from J, with 19 bases between. Germline V lookup: CDR1 GEAIGNYY, CDR2 EKD. CDR3 size: 17 residues.

About this clone: With only one base between it and a far larger clone, this is likely a read error. Other DNA sequences from this sample encode an identical CDR3 as well. This rearrangement joins TRDV2 to TRDJ1; 8 bases fit TRDD2. This CDR3 region has 18 residues. The V segment lost 0 bases and the J segment 8 bases; nucleotides outside the gene matches: 19. Germline assignment: CDR1 GEAIGNYY and CDR2 EKD. The DNA for the CDR3 is TGTGCCTGTGACACCCTTCCTACTCTGCAAGGGGAGCTCGACAAACTCATCTTT. It yields the protein CACDTLPTLQGELDKLIF.

Worth noting for this clone: A read error is the likely source, as a far larger clone sits one nucleotide away. This sequence joins TRDV1 and TRDJ3; 10 bases are a match to TRDD3. The CDR3 covers 23 residues. V was pared by 0 bases and J by 4 bases, with 18 bases of the junction left unmatched. CDR1 and CDR2 from the germline V gene are TSWWSYY and QGS. The CDR3 loop reads CALGELGASYGGYASWDTRQMFF. The CDR3 bases are TGTGCTCTTGGGGAACTGGGCGCTTCCTACGGGGGATACGCGAGTTGGGACACCCGACAGATGTTTTTC.

Comments on this clone: TCRdb shows a much larger clone's protein in place of this DNA's translation, and the two differ at residue 8, likely through a read error; the protein shown is translated from the DNA. The chain links TRDV2 to TRDJ1; the D is unclear. V was shortened by 3 bases and J by 0 bases, with 19 bases between the two germline ends. This CDR3 is built from 17 residues. In germline, CDR1 is GEAIGNYY, CDR2 EKD. The CDR3 loop reads CACDALTNQGYTDKLIF. In DNA, the CDR3 is TGTGCCTGTGACGCCCTTACTAACCAGGGTTACACCGATAAACTCATCTTT.

The sample holds a few counts of this clone. A read error is the likely source, as a far larger clone sits one nucleotide away. Other DNA variants within this sample encode the same CDR3. This chain connects TRDV2 to TRDJ3; possibly TRDD3 for D (6 bases). The germline CDR1 and CDR2 sequences are GEAIGNYY and EKD. The V gene lost 0 bases and the J gene lost 5 bases, with 22 bases spanning the gap. The CDR3 consists of 20 residues. The CDR3 DNA is TGTGCCTGTGACACCGTTGAGGGGGACACGCTTGAACGGGACACCCGACAGATGTTTTTC. It yields the protein CACDTVEGDTLERDTRQMFF.

This clone showed up just a few times. A far larger clone is a single base away, which makes a read error likely. Other DNA sequences in this sample translate to the same CDR3. This chain joins TRDV2 and TRDJ1; tentative D call: TRDD3 (6 bases). Germline V gene sequence: CDR1 GEAIGNYY, CDR2 EKD. The CDR3 runs to 18 residues. CDR3 in amino acids: CACDTAAGWGRYTDKLIF. The CDR3 DNA follows: TGTGCCTGTGACACCGCTGCGGGCTGGGGCCGGTACACAGATAAACTCATCTTT.

Within the sample, this clone is large. The chain recombines TRAV29/DV5 with TRDJ1, with 9 bases matching TRDD3. The CDR3 runs 15 residues. V was pared by 2 bases and J by 3 bases, with 8 bases of the junction left unmatched. CDR1 NSMFDY and CDR2 ISSIKDK come from the germline V gene. CDR3 residues: CAASRPGGLADKLIF. The CDR3 DNA reads as TGTGCAGCAAGTCGACCTGGGGGATTGGCCGATAAACTCATCTTT.

Relative to its sample, this clone is medium-sized. Only one base separates this from a far larger clonotype, so it likely reflects a read error. This chain uses TRDV2 with TRDJ1, with TRDD2 as a possible D gene (5 bases). The CDR3 totals 19 residues. CDR1 and CDR2 (germline): GEAIGNYY, EKD. CDR3 in amino acids: CARDSQLSSLTIFTDKLIF. CDR3 sequence (DNA): TGTGCCCGTGACTCCCAGCTTTCCTCCCTAACGATTTTTACCGATAAACTCATCTTT.

There are a few counts of this clone. TCRdb has a much larger clone's protein, which differs at residue 3 from the translation of this DNA, likely because of a read error; what is shown is the protein translated from the DNA. The chain has TRDV3 and TRDJ1; 10 bases fit TRDD3. The CDR3 is 18 residues long. The ends lost 4 bases at V and 0 bases at J; junction bases unmatched: 17. The germline gives CDR1 TVYSNPD, CDR2 GDNSRS (reference sequence). The DNA of the CDR3 is TGTGCCTCTGGCCTTCCTGAGTTGGGGGATACACACACCGATAAACTCATCTTT. Protein sequence: CASGLPELGDTHTDKLIF.